The 26 T cell receptor beta chains in this list originate from one sample, sequenced in a study of T cell repertoires in cytomegalovirus infection. TCRdb called the reads again in MiXCR, with one record for every CDR3 protein. The sample has about 740,000 distinct CDR3 sequences; roughly a third are singletons. The material sequenced was PBMCs. These receptors were taken from a human donor in good health (CMV status not recorded). Some clones in this sample may be carry-over from other donors' samples.

V usage is TRBV7-2 and J usage is TRBJ1-1; 8 bases are shared with TRBD1. The CDR3 is 14 residues long. Germline V gene data show CDR1 as SGHTA and CDR2 as FQGNSA. Trimming cost V 3 bases and J 4 bases; bases outside gene matches: 4. The CDR3 loop is CASSFQGATTEAFF. Here the CDR3 DNA reads TGTGCCAGCAGCTTTCAGGGGGCGACCACTGAAGCTTTCTTT.

This clonotype was detected a few times. The rearrangement joins TRBV20-1 to TRBJ2-3, with unresolved D. Germline CDR1 and CDR2: DFQATT and SNEGSKA (reference sequence). The CDR3 consists of 18 residues. Deletions cut 0 bases from V and 2 bases from J, with 21 bases between. The CDR3 region has the DNA TGCAGTGCTAGAGATATGGCCCGGGTGGCTAGAGCCACAGATACGCAGTATTTT. It encodes CSARDMARVARATDTQYF.

This clonotype was detected only a few times. V and J are TRBV12-3 or TRBV12-4 and TRBJ2-4; D call uncertain. Trimming removed 6 bases from V and 1 base from J, with 7 bases in between. The CDR3 covers 13 residues. Written as DNA, the CDR3 is TGTGCCAGCAGCGCCTACGCCAAAAACATTCAGTACTTC. It codes for CASSAYAKNIQYF.

This chain joins TRBV12-3 or TRBV12-4 and TRBJ2-7, with 8 bases lining up with TRBD1. The CDR3 is made up of 15 amino acids. J gave up 6 bases and V 5 bases, and 12 bases lay outside the gene matches. The CDR3: CASSPRDRDRREQYF. As DNA, the CDR3 is TGTGCCAGCAGTCCTAGGGACCGGGACAGGCGCGAGCAGTACTTC.

This clonotype was detected many times. V is TRBV7-2 and J is TRBJ2-7, with D uncertain. The CDR3 consists of 12 residues. Germline V gene sequence: CDR1 SGHTA, CDR2 FQGNSA. V was trimmed by 4 bases and J by 6 bases, leaving 10 bases between them. CDR3 region: CASSYERGEQYF. Written as DNA, the CDR3 is TGTGCCAGCAGCTACGAACGCGGCGAGCAGTACTTC.

The rearrangement links TRBV7-2 to TRBJ2-5; D possibly corresponds to TRBD2 (6 bases). The CDR3 extends over 14 amino acids. The V end was cut by 5 bases, the J end by 5 bases, with 15 bases between. Germline lookup yields CDR1 SGHTA and CDR2 FQGNSA. Written as DNA, the CDR3 is TGTGCCAGCAGCCCATATCTAGCGTATGAGACCCAGTACTTC. Its protein product is CASSPYLAYETQYF.

The chain couples TRBV6-8 to TRBJ1-4; possible D gene TRBD1, 5 bases. Looked up from germline, CDR1 is MNHGY and CDR2 is SAAAGT. V lost 7 bases and J 8 bases, leaving 14 bases between the germline ends. This CDR3 has 13 amino acids. The CDR3 loop is CASTPFGGEKLFF. The CDR3 nucleotides are TGTGCCAGCACCCCCTTTGGGGGGGAAAAACTGTTTTTT.

The chain couples TRBV20-1 to TRBJ2-7; TRBD1 aligns across 7 bases. There are 15 residues in the CDR3. Germline V lookup: CDR1 DFQATT, CDR2 SNEGSKA (reference sequence). V trimming: 8 bases; J trimming: 0 bases; junction bases outside the gene matches: 13. CDR3 DNA: TGCAGTTCTATGACACGATGGGACAGCTCCTACGAGCAGTACTTC. The encoded protein is CSSMTRWDSSYEQYF.

This sequence joins TRBV7-3 and TRBJ2-5; maybe TRBD2 (6 bases). The CDR3 sequence is 17 residues long. V lost 3 bases and J 1 base, leaving 18 bases between the germline ends. CDR1 SGHTA and CDR2 FQGTGA come from the germline V gene. The chain's CDR3 is CASSLGGMSGLQETQYF. CDR3 nucleotide sequence: TGTGCCAGCAGCTTGGGGGGTATGTCGGGACTCCAAGAGACCCAGTACTTC.

This clonotype has more than one count but fewer than ten. This chain uses TRBV12-3 or TRBV12-4 with TRBJ2-3, with 8 bases that match TRBD2. CDR3 length equals 15 residues. Unmatched junction bases numbered 5, after V lost 6 bases and J lost 0 bases. CDR3 in DNA: TGTGCCAGCAGCGCACTAGCGGTGAGCACAGATACGCAGTATTTT. The encoded protein is CASSALAVSTDTQYF.

This chain links TRBV6-5 with TRBJ2-6; the D is unclear. From germline, CDR1 is MNHEY and CDR2 SVGAGI. The CDR3 sequence is 16 residues long. V shed 6 bases and J shed 0 bases, with 12 bases lying between them. The CDR3 nucleotides read TGTGCCAGCAGGACTGTTCAGATCTCTGGGGCCAACGTCCTGACTTTC. Its protein is CASRTVQISGANVLTF.

The chain recombines TRBV28 with TRBJ2-1, with 14 positions matching TRBD2. The germline V gene encodes CDR1 MDHEN and CDR2 SYDVKM. Trimming at V came to 5 bases and at J to 0 bases, leaving 9 bases not matched to a gene. CDR3 length equals 19 residues. DNA of the CDR3: TGTGCCAGCAGTCCTTTCTTAGGGACTAGCGGGAGCTCCTACAATGAGCAGTTCTTC. This gives the protein CASSPFLGTSGSSYNEQFF.

This chain joins TRBV6-2 or TRBV6-3 and TRBJ2-7; no definite D call. V was shortened by 0 bases and J by 2 bases, with 14 bases between the two germline ends. The germline gives CDR1 MNHEY, CDR2 SVGEGT. There are 16 residues in the CDR3. The CDR3 nucleotides are TGTGCCAGCAGTTACTCGATTAGGCAAATCGCCTACGAGCAGTACTTC. It specifies CASSYSIRQIAYEQYF.

The chain employs TRBV15 and TRBJ2-5; weak D call: TRBD1 (5 bases). Germline V gene data show CDR1 as LNHNV and CDR2 as YYDKDF (reference sequence). Trimming pared 1 base from V and 4 bases from J, leaving 16 bases between. There are 16 residues in the CDR3. The chain's CDR3 is CATSRVRLVQGETQYF. The DNA for the CDR3 is TGTGCCACCAGCAGAGTCCGTTTGGTGCAGGGAGAGACCCAGTACTTC.

Details on this clonotype: The conserved phenylalanine or tryptophan is not found at the CDR3 terminus, so this likely reflects a read error. This chain uses TRBV19 with TRBJ2-5; 8 positions agree with TRBD2. This CDR3 comprises 14 residues. V gave up 5 bases and J gave up 3 bases; unmatched junction bases: 5. Germline V gives CDR1 LNHDA, CDR2 SQIVND (reference sequence). CDR3 DNA sequence: TGTGCCAGTAGTCGGGGGGGGTACGAAGAGACCCAGTACTTA. It codes for CASSRGGYEETQYL.

In its sample, this clonotype was seen a few times. V and J are TRBV6-1 and TRBJ2-7; TRBD2 is a possible D gene (5 bases). The CDR3 has 12 residues. V lost 5 bases to trimming and J lost 6 bases, with 11 bases between them. Looked up from germline, CDR1 is MNHNS and CDR2 is SASEGT. CDR3 DNA: TGTGCCAGCAGTTATCGGGGTAGCGAGCAGTACTTC. As protein: CASSYRGSEQYF.

This clonotype has at least ten counts. The chain is built from TRBV7-9 and TRBJ2-3, with a tentative D call TRBD2 (7 bases). Germline V CDR1 and CDR2: SEHNR, FQNEAQ (reference sequence). Trimming removed 4 bases at V and 2 bases at J, with 16 bases between. The CDR3 is 16 amino acids. CDR3 protein: CASSSRGGTYTDTQYF. The CDR3 DNA is TGTGCCAGCAGCTCCCGGGGAGGGACATACACAGATACGCAGTATTTT.

V is TRBV11-2 and J is TRBJ2-5; no reliable D call. CDR3 length: 15 amino acids. Germline CDR1 reads SGHAT; CDR2 reads FQNNGV. The germline V and J ends were trimmed by 3 bases and 2 bases, with 13 bases remaining between them. DNA for the CDR3: TGTGCCAGCAGCTTTGGCGCAGGTGATCAAGAGACCCAGTACTTC. It is translated as CASSFGAGDQETQYF.

This clonotype was found a few times. The V and J genes are TRBV7-3 and TRBJ1-2; D might be TRBD1 (5 bases). The CDR3 length is 14 residues. V gave up 6 bases and J gave up 9 bases, with 20 bases separating them. Germline-derived CDR1 and CDR2 are SGHTA and FQGTGA. Here the CDR3 reads CASRRPGRGGSYTF. The CDR3 DNA is TGTGCCAGCAGGCGACCGGGCCGGGGGGGAAGCTACACCTTC. Supplemented by reference TRBV7-3 and TRBJ1-2, the full variable domain reads GAGVSQTPSNKVTEKGKYVELRCDPISGHTALYWYRQSLGQGPEFLIYFQGTGAADDSGLPNDRFFAVRPEGSVSTLKIQRTERGDSAVYLCASRRPGRGGSYTFGSGTRLTVV.

This clonotype was observed a single time. The chain uses TRBV5-1 and TRBJ1-4; D perhaps matches TRBD1 (6 bases). The V gene lost 3 bases and the J gene lost 13 bases, with 22 bases spanning the gap. Germline-derived CDR1 and CDR2 are SGHRS and YFSETQ. The CDR3 covers 15 residues. This CDR3 reads CASSWEGPSGGGLFF. The CDR3, as DNA: TGCGCCAGCAGCTGGGAGGGACCCTCCGGAGGGGGACTGTTTTTT.

The chain carries TRBV20-1 and TRBJ2-1; no clear D. Germline V gene data show CDR1 as DFQATT and CDR2 as SNEGSKA (reference sequence). V was shortened by 6 bases and J by 1 base, with 16 bases between the two germline ends. The CDR3 runs to 15 residues. DNA for the CDR3: TGCAGTGCCACAGACTGGACGAAATCCTACAATGAGCAGTTCTTC. Protein product: CSATDWTKSYNEQFF.

This clonotype was seen a handful of times. CDR3 in DNA: TGTGCCAGCAGGAAAGACGAGAGCAATCAGCCCCAGCATTTT. It specifies CASRKDESNQPQHF. The genes are TRBV7-9 and TRBJ1-5, with D unclear. The CDR3 is made up of 14 amino acids. V was shortened by 6 bases and J by 1 base, with 10 bases between the two germline ends. From germline, CDR1 is SEHNR and CDR2 FQNEAQ (reference sequence).

This clonotype occurred a few times. The V call is TRBV12-3 or TRBV12-4, the J call TRBJ1-6, with D uncertain. With 6 bases removed from V and 6 bases from J, the gap between germline ends came to 12 bases. This CDR3 has 14 residues. The CDR3 is CASSLQDPNSPLHF. Written as DNA, the CDR3 is TGTGCCAGCAGCCTTCAGGACCCTAATTCACCCCTCCACTTT.

This clonotype occurred a few times. The gene calls are TRBV7-9 and TRBJ2-5; 10 bases match TRBD1. Germline V CDR1 and CDR2: SEHNR, FQNEAQ (reference sequence). The CDR3 has 15 amino acids. V was pared by 6 bases and J by 2 bases, with 6 bases of the junction left unmatched. CDR3: CASRATGGLQETQYF. DNA for the CDR3: TGTGCCAGCAGGGCGACAGGGGGCTTACAAGAGACCCAGTACTTC.

This chain joins TRBV12-3 or TRBV12-4 and TRBJ2-1; D may be TRBD2 (6 bases). The CDR3 totals 16 residues. The V and J ends lost 1 base and 7 bases respectively, with 17 bases between them. The CDR3 nucleotides read TGTGCCAGCAGTTTAGGAATCTCGACTAGAGAAAATGAGCAGTTCTTC. It encodes CASSLGISTRENEQFF.

This clonotype was observed a handful of times. The V and J genes are TRBV12-3 or TRBV12-4 and TRBJ1-1; unclear D gene. CDR3 length: 13 amino acids. Between the trimmed V and J ends, which lost 7 bases and 5 bases, there was a span of 14 bases. CDR3 protein: CASTSRGSTEAFF. For the CDR3, the DNA is TGTGCCAGCACCTCAAGAGGGTCAACTGAAGCTTTCTTT.